What follows are 31 T cell receptor beta chains derived from one specimen sequenced in a study of regulatory and conventional T cells in RAG deficiency. The method was immunoSEQ multiplex PCR; TCRdb's version includes in-frame clones alone and lacks a portion of them. The repertoire consists of more than 5,000 clones, with about nine tenths occurring once and the leading ten covering roughly 50%. The sequenced material came from CD8+ T cells sorted from blood. The receptors were gathered from a human donor with RAG deficiency presenting as severe combined immunodeficiency.

The chain recombines TRBV7-2 with TRBJ2-5; perhaps TRBD2 as D (5 bases). The V gene's germline CDR1 is SGHTA and CDR2 FQGNSA. V was pared by 5 bases and J by 9 bases, with 19 bases between. The CDR3 is made up of 14 amino acids. This chain's CDR3 is CASSPDGMGNPQYF. CDR3 nucleotide sequence: TGTGCCAGCAGCCCGGACGGGATGGGGAATCCCCAGTACTTC.

The genes are TRBV20-1 and TRBJ2-7; the D gene is possibly TRBD1 (5 bases). Germline V gives CDR1 DFQATT, CDR2 SNEGSKA (reference sequence). This CDR3 region has 11 residues. V was clipped by 1 base and J by 5 bases, with 6 bases between them. CDR3 sequence reads: CSARGGHEQYF. CDR3 nucleotide sequence: TGCAGTGCTAGAGGGGGCCACGAGCAGTACTTC.

This clone was detected only once. The genes are TRBV27 and TRBJ2-5; either TRBD1 or TRBD2 may fit D (5 bases each). V dropped 0 bases and J dropped 0 bases, with 5 bases sitting between them. The CDR3 spans 14 residues. Germline assignment: CDR1 MNHEY and CDR2 SMNVEV (reference sequence). CDR3 bases: TGTGCCAGCAGTTTATCGGGACACCAAGAGACCCAGTACTTC. Encoded protein: CASSLSGHQETQYF.

The table lists this clone with a count of one. The rearrangement joins TRBV29-1 to TRBJ2-2, with TRBD2 matching 7 bases. Per the germline V gene, CDR1 is SQVTM and CDR2 is ANQGSEA. This CDR3 is 13 amino acids long. The V and J ends lost 4 bases and 4 bases, in that order; junction bases with no gene match: 3. As DNA, the CDR3 is TGCAGCGTTGCGGGGGGAGGCACCGGGGAGCTGTTTTTT. Encoded protein: CSVAGGGTGELFF.

The chain couples TRBV4-3 to TRBJ2-7; possibly TRBD1 for D (7 bases). The CDR3 totals 14 residues. Germline CDR1 and CDR2: LGHNA and YSLEER. V was trimmed by 0 bases and J by 2 bases, leaving 8 bases between them. In nucleotides, the CDR3 is TGCGCCAGCAGCCAAGACAGGGGGGCCTACGAGCAGTACTTC. This encodes CASSQDRGAYEQYF.

V usage is TRBV7-2 and J usage is TRBJ2-5; 9 bases are shared with TRBD2. The germline gives CDR1 SGHTA, CDR2 FQGNSA. The CDR3 spans 13 residues. V shed 5 bases and J 4 bases; nucleotides not matched to a gene: 2. CDR3 residues: CASSGGGGETQYF. The CDR3 DNA reads TGTGCCAGCAGCGGCGGGGGGGGAGAGACCCAGTACTTC.

By proportion, this clone is large (0.1 to 1%). This rearrangement joins TRBV7-9 to TRBJ2-2; tentative D call: TRBD2 (6 bases). Germline assignment: CDR1 SEHNR and CDR2 FQNEAQ (reference sequence). The CDR3 spans 14 residues. V was trimmed by 1 base and J by 4 bases, leaving 7 bases between them. The CDR3 loop is CASSLVGGTGELFF. The CDR3 DNA sequence: TGTGCCAGCAGCTTAGTGGGGGGCACCGGGGAGCTGTTTTTT. The full variable domain, rest sourced from reference TRBV7-9 and TRBJ2-2, is DTGVSQNPRHKITKRGQNVTFRCDPISEHNRLYWYRQTLGQGPEFLTYFQNEAQLEKSRLLSDRFSAERPKGSFSTLEIQRTEQGDSAMYLCASSLVGGTGELFFGEGSRLTVL.

The rearrangement uses TRBV6-5 and TRBJ2-1; the D gene could be TRBD1 or TRBD2 (7 bases each). The V and J ends lost 5 bases and 8 bases respectively, with 13 bases between them. This CDR3 comprises 13 residues. CDR1 is MNHEY and CDR2 is SVGAGI in the germline V gene. CDR3: CASSLQGGDEQFF. The CDR3 DNA follows: TGTGCCAGCAGTCTGCAGGGGGGGGATGAGCAGTTCTTC.

The genes are TRBV10-2 and TRBJ1-1; D gene unclear. Trimming left V 9 bases short and J 0 bases short, with 11 bases between. Germline CDR1 WSHSY, CDR2 SAAADI. The CDR3 loop spans 13 amino acids. The CDR3 region has the DNA TGCGCCAGTAAACAGACCATGAACACTGAAGCTTTCTTT. Amino acids: CASKQTMNTEAFF.

The chain links TRBV4-3 to TRBJ2-1; D remains ambiguous. CDR1 LGHNA and CDR2 YSLEER come from the germline V gene. The CDR3 runs to 11 residues. Trimming cost V 0 bases and J 15 bases, with 9 bases left between them. CDR3 coding DNA: TGCGCCAGCAGCCAAGACCGTAGTTGGTTCTTC. It yields the protein CASSQDRSWFF.

The genes are TRBV29-1 and TRBJ1-4; D unresolved. Germline V lookup: CDR1 SQVTM, CDR2 ANQGSEA. V lost 4 bases to trimming and J lost 4 bases, with 4 bases between them. The length of the CDR3 is 11 residues. CDR3 region: CSVGGNEKLFF. In DNA, the CDR3 is TGCAGCGTTGGAGGTAATGAAAAACTGTTTTTT. Based on the CDR3 plus reference TRBV29-1 and TRBJ1-4, the full variable domain is SAVISQKPSRDICQRGTSLTIQCQVDSQVTMMFWYRQQPGQSLTLIATANQGSEATYESGFVIDKFPISRPNLTFSTLTVSNMSPEDSSIYLCSVGGNEKLFFGSGTQLSVL.

This CDR3 reads CASSRRVEETQYF. The CDR3 DNA sequence: TGTGCCAGCAGCCGACGGGTCGAAGAGACCCAGTACTTC. This chain uses TRBV6-1 with TRBJ2-5; D is uncertain. V gave up 6 bases and J gave up 3 bases, with 11 bases separating them. The CDR3 has 13 residues. The V gene's germline CDR1 is MNHNS and CDR2 SASEGT.

This clone appeared once. V usage is TRBV19 and J usage is TRBJ2-7; D is unresolved. Per the germline V gene, CDR1 is LNHDA and CDR2 is SQIVND (reference sequence). Trimming cost V 4 bases and J 4 bases, with 11 bases left between them. CDR3 length: 13 amino acids. CDR3 amino acids: CASSNYLGYEQYF. The CDR3 DNA follows: TGTGCCAGTAGTAATTATTTGGGATACGAGCAGTACTTC.

The genes are TRBV28 and TRBJ2-5; weak D call: TRBD1 (6 bases). The CDR3 runs 14 residues. Looked up from germline, CDR1 is MDHEN and CDR2 is SYDVKM. V dropped 2 bases and J dropped 0 bases, with 7 bases sitting between them. This CDR3 reads CASSLGQYQETQYF. CDR3 nucleotide sequence: TGTGCCAGCAGTTTAGGACAGTACCAAGAGACCCAGTACTTC.

The V gene is TRBV4-3, the J gene TRBJ2-5, with 8 bases lining up with TRBD2. Germline V gene sequence: CDR1 LGHNA, CDR2 YSLEER. V dropped 0 bases and J dropped 3; count of bases not matched to a gene: 15. The CDR3 loop spans 19 amino acids. CDR3: CASSQDWDLSGGPEETQYF. The CDR3 nucleotides are TGCGCCAGCAGCCAAGACTGGGACTTATCGGGAGGGCCGGAAGAGACCCAGTACTTC.

V is TRBV12-5 and J is TRBJ1-1, with a tentative D call TRBD1 (5 bases). Trimming took 2 bases from V and 0 from J, leaving 16 bases between them. Germline CDR1 is LGHNT and CDR2 is FRNRAP. CDR3 length: 17 residues. The CDR3 protein is CASGLNQGVFMNTEAFF. As DNA, the CDR3 is TGTGCTAGTGGTTTGAATCAAGGGGTTTTCATGAACACTGAAGCTTTCTTT.

The rearrangement links TRBV30 to TRBJ2-5, with D perhaps being TRBD1 or TRBD2 (7 bases each). V was cut by 5 bases and J by 2 bases, with 9 bases left in between. CDR3 length: 12 residues. Germline V gene lookup returns CDR1 GTSNPN and CDR2 SVGIG (reference sequence). In nucleotides, the CDR3 is TGTGCCTGGCAGGGGGGGCAAGAGACCCAGTACTTC. Its translation: CAWQGGQETQYF. The whole variable domain, filled in from reference TRBV30 and TRBJ2-5, reads SQTIHQWPATLVQPVGSPLSLECTVEGTSNPNLYWYRQAAGRGLQLLFYSVGIGQISSEVPQNLSASRPQDRQFILSSKKLLLSDSGFYLCAWQGGQETQYFGPGTRLLVL.

This clone has a single count. The V gene is TRBV4-2, the J gene TRBJ2-7; D call uncertain. Looked up from germline, CDR1 is LGHNA and CDR2 is YNFKEQ. Between the trimmed V and J ends, which lost 0 bases and 6 bases, there was a span of 21 bases. The CDR3 sequence is 17 residues long. Here the CDR3 DNA reads TGTGCCAGCAGCCAAGACCCCATAGGCACCCCTCGCGCCGAGCAGTACTTC. This codes for CASSQDPIGTPRAEQYF.

V usage is TRBV6-6 and J usage is TRBJ2-5; the D gene is possibly TRBD1 (5 bases). V was cut by 0 bases and J by 4 bases, with 6 bases left in between. Germline CDR1 MNHNY, CDR2 SVGAGI (reference sequence). This CDR3 is built from 13 residues. The CDR3 DNA is TGTGCCAGCAGTTACTCGCAGGGAGAGACCCAGTACTTC. This sequence encodes CASSYSQGETQYF.

The rearrangement joins TRBV9 to TRBJ2-1; D is unclear. V was cut by 0 bases and J by 2 bases, with 12 bases left in between. In germline, CDR1 is SGDLS, CDR2 YYNGEE. This CDR3 comprises 16 residues. CDR3: CASSVEGRNTYNEQFF. Here the CDR3 DNA reads TGTGCCAGCAGCGTAGAGGGCAGAAATACCTACAATGAGCAGTTCTTC.

This sequence joins TRBV4-1 and TRBJ2-6, with 8 bases identical to TRBD1. Looked up from germline, CDR1 is MGHRA and CDR2 is YSYEKL. Trimming took 4 bases from V and 0 from J; bases not matched to a gene: 8. The CDR3 has 18 amino acids. The CDR3 DNA sequence: TGCGCCAGCAGCCGTCTCCGGGACAGGCTCTCTGGGGCCAACGTCCTGACTTTC. Protein: CASSRLRDRLSGANVLTF.

In nucleotides, the CDR3 is TGTGCCAGCAGCTCCACAGGGTTCGGTTCCGATACGCAGTATTTT. It encodes CASSSTGFGSDTQYF. V is TRBV7-2 and J is TRBJ2-3; tentatively, D is TRBD1 (6 bases). The length of the CDR3 is 15 residues. From germline, CDR1 is SGHTA and CDR2 FQGNSA. Deletions cut 4 bases from V and 6 bases from J, with 17 bases between.

The gene calls are TRBV4-2 and TRBJ2-1; D might be TRBD1 (6 bases). The germline V gene has CDR1 LGHNA and CDR2 YNFKEQ. V was shortened by 0 bases and J by 8 bases, with 14 bases between the two germline ends. This CDR3 has 15 amino acids. CDR3 sequence (DNA): TGTGCCAGCAGCCAAGAACGGGCAGGGGTGGATGAGCAGTTCTTC. Encoded protein: CASSQERAGVDEQFF.

CDR3 in amino acids: CASSAEGISTDTQYF. In DNA form, the CDR3 reads TGTGCCAGCAGCGCGGAAGGGATTTCCACAGATACGCAGTATTTT. The V call is TRBV9, the J call TRBJ2-3; D is unclear. Trimming took off 3 bases at V and 2 bases at J, with 13 bases between the two ends. This CDR3 contains 15 residues. Germline-derived CDR1 and CDR2 are SGDLS and YYNGEE.

The chain is built from TRBV27 and TRBJ2-7; 7 bases fit TRBD1. J was trimmed by 2 bases and V by 2 bases; bases with no gene match: 3. Per the germline V gene, CDR1 is MNHEY and CDR2 is SMNVEV (reference sequence). The CDR3 covers 14 residues. CDR3 DNA: TGTGCCAGCAGTTTAGGGACAGCCGCCTACGAGCAGTACTTC. Protein sequence: CASSLGTAAYEQYF.

The chain joins TRBV5-6 to TRBJ2-1; D remains ambiguous. The V end was cut by 0 bases, the J end by 0 bases, with 7 bases between. From germline, CDR1 is SGHDT and CDR2 YYEEEE. This CDR3 spans 15 amino acids. The CDR3 sequence is CASSLGVSSYNEQFF. CDR3 in DNA: TGTGCCAGCAGCTTGGGGGTCAGCTCCTACAATGAGCAGTTCTTC.

The V gene is TRBV7-9, the J gene TRBJ2-6; D possibly uses TRBD1 or TRBD2 (5 bases each). The CDR3 extends over 19 amino acids. V lost 6 bases, J lost 0 bases, and 21 bases lay in between. CDR1 is SEHNR, CDR2 FQNEAQ, per germline (reference sequence). The CDR3 DNA sequence: TGTGCCAGCAGTTTTCGCCGGGACCCATACCCCTCTGGGGCCAACGTCCTGACTTTC. It yields the protein CASSFRRDPYPSGANVLTF.

CDR3 residues: CASSIETTYEQYF. The CDR3 nucleotides are TGTGCCAGTAGTATAGAAACGACCTACGAGCAGTACTTC. V is TRBV19 and J is TRBJ2-7; the D is unclear. Germline loops: CDR1 LNHDA, CDR2 SQIVND (reference sequence). This CDR3 spans 13 amino acids. V dropped 0 bases and J dropped 2 bases, with 5 bases sitting between them.

The V and J genes are TRBV27 and TRBJ2-2, with 7 bases lining up with TRBD1. The CDR3 has 17 residues. Trimming took 0 bases from V and 1 from J; bases not matched to a gene: 5. The germline gives CDR1 MNHEY, CDR2 SMNVEV (reference sequence). CDR3 sequence reads: CASSLSPWTGNTGELFF. The DNA of the CDR3 is TGTGCCAGCAGTTTATCCCCATGGACAGGGAACACCGGGGAGCTGTTTTTT.

The chain recombines TRBV4-1 with TRBJ1-5; no reliable D call. Looked up from germline, CDR1 is MGHRA and CDR2 is YSYEKL. V gave up 4 bases and J gave up 0 bases, with 10 bases separating them. The CDR3 extends over 15 amino acids. The CDR3 loop reads CASSRLHSSNQPQHF. The CDR3 DNA is TGCGCCAGCAGCCGGCTTCACTCTAGCAATCAGCCCCAGCATTTT.

The chain has TRBV27 and TRBJ2-3, with D possibly matching TRBD1 (6 bases). The length of the CDR3 is 14 residues. The germline V and J ends were trimmed by 7 bases and 4 bases, with 15 bases remaining between them. CDR1 and CDR2 from the germline V gene are MNHEY and SMNVEV (reference sequence). CDR3 DNA: TGTGCCAGCACCGTGGGCAGGGGAGCAGATACGCAGTATTTT. Encoded protein: CASTVGRGADTQYF.